A selection of T cell receptor beta chains follows, all from one sample in a study of cytomegalovirus exposure and HLA in healthy donors. Assay: immunoSEQ multiplex PCR; the TCRdb copy retains only in-frame clones and omits some. The table includes approximately 130,000 clones, about 80% detected once. Sequencing was carried out using PBMCs. All receptors derive from a girl under 10 years old in good health and CMV-seronegative. Both conserved end residues are part of each CDR3. D genes are given only for firm matches. Size is omitted from some rows. Given values are once, few, many or a class for expanded clones.

j_gene | abundance | d_gene | v_gene | CDR3nt | CDR3aa
TRBJ1-6 | NA | NA | TRBV29-1 | TGCAGCGTTGAATTGCGACAAGCCGTCCCCCTCCACTTT | CSVELRQAVPLHF
TRBJ2-1 | NA | NA | TRBV4-2 | TGTGCCAGCAGCCCCTCACCCCCCCACTACGTCTCCTACAATGAGCAGTTCTTC | CASSPSPPHYVSYNEQFF
TRBJ2-1 | NA | TRBD1 | TRBV6-1 | TGTGCCAGCAGTGAAGGTCTAGACAGGGGAGTCTTGTTTGAGCAGTTCTTC | CASSEGLDRGVLFEQFF
TRBJ2-5 | NA | TRBD2 | TRBV9 | TGTGCCAGCAGCGTAGGGGATAGCGGGATGGGAGAGACCCAGTACTTC | CASSVGDSGMGETQYF
TRBJ2-3 | NA | TRBD1 | TRBV10-2 | TGCGCCAGCACCGCAGGGGGCCGTCGTACAGATACGCAGTATTTT | CASTAGGRRTDTQYF
TRBJ2-3 | NA | TRBD1 | TRBV7-9 | TGTGCCAGCAGCTTACCCGGACAGGGGAGCACAGATACGCAGTATTTT | CASSLPGQGSTDTQYF
TRBJ1-2 | NA | NA | TRBV2 | TGTGCCAGCAGCCCTATAGGGGCGATTTATGGCTACACCTTC | CASSPIGAIYGYTF
TRBJ1-1 | NA | NA | TRBV11-2 | TGTGCCAGCAGCTTACTCTTAGGGGGTGGAAGTACCGAAGCTTTCTTT | CASSLLLGGGSTEAFF
TRBJ1-6 | once | NA | TRBV13 | TGTGCCAGCAGCTCCGGCGGGGCAGGTCGGGGTTCACCCCTCCACTTT | CASSSGGAGRGSPLHF
TRBJ2-1 | NA | TRBD2 | TRBV6-4 | TGTGCCAGCAGTTATAGCGGGAGGGCCGGTGAGCAGTTCTTC | CASSYSGRAGEQFF
TRBJ2-7 | NA | TRBD2 | TRBV7-9 | TGTGCCAGCAGCCGCCGCGGGGGCTACGAGCAGTACTTC | CASSRRGGYEQYF
TRBJ1-5 | NA | NA | TRBV28 | TGTGCCAGCAGTTATCGACAGGAAACCTTACCATATAGCAATCAGCCCCAGCATTTT | CASSYRQETLPYSNQPQHF
TRBJ1-4 | NA | TRBD1 | TRBV19 | TGTGCCACCTCGGGACAGGGTGGGGAAAAACTGTTTTTT | CATSGQGGEKLFF
TRBJ1-1 | NA | NA | TRBV6-6 | TGTGCCAGCGGCAAACAGAACACTGAAGCTTTCTTT | CASGKQNTEAFF
TRBJ1-5 | NA | NA | TRBV5-8 | TGTGCCAGTCCCGGGGGAAGGGGCAATCAGCCCCAGCATTTT | CASPGGRGNQPQHF
TRBJ1-1 | NA | NA | TRBV4-3 | TGCGCCGTCGATGGGCCGAACACTGAAGCTTTCTTT | CAVDGPNTEAFF
TRBJ2-5 | NA | NA | TRBV27 | TGTGCCAGCAGTTATATTGGACAGCACCAAGAGACCCAGTACTTC | CASSYIGQHQETQYF
TRBJ2-2 | NA | NA | TRBV9 | TGTGCCAGCAGCGCGTACCTAGGGAACACCGGGGAGCTGTTTTTT | CASSAYLGNTGELFF
TRBJ2-2 | NA | NA | TRBV19 | TGTGCCAGTAGTAATTGGTCAGGTAGCACCGGGGAGCTGTTTTTT | CASSNWSGSTGELFF
TRBJ1-1 | NA | NA | TRBV1 | TGCACCAGCAGCCAAGACCCACAGGTTTGCACTGAAGCTTTCTTT | CTSSQDPQVCTEAFF
TRBJ2-7 | NA | NA | TRBV9 | TGTGCCAGCAGCCCCAGCGGACTGCCCTACGAGCAGTACTTC | CASSPSGLPYEQYF
TRBJ2-2 | NA | NA | TRBV4-1 | TGCGCCAGCCGAGGTCGCCTCAGGGAGCTGTTTTTT | CASRGRLRELFF
TRBJ2-2 | NA | TRBD2 | TRBV9 | TGTGCCAGCAGCGTATCGGCTAGCGGGAGTCACACCGGGGAGCTGTTTTTT | CASSVSASGSHTGELFF
TRBJ2-5 | NA | NA | TRBV4-2 | TGTGCCAGCAGCCAAGATGGGAGGGGGGGCCAAGAGACCCAGTACTTC | CASSQDGRGGQETQYF
TRBJ2-7 | NA | NA | TRBV7-7 | TGTGCCAGCAGCTTAGGACAGGGAGGAACCTACGAGCAGTACTTC | CASSLGQGGTYEQYF
TRBJ2-7 | NA | NA | TRBV5-4 | TGTGCCAGCAGCTTGGACCAGGGGACCTACGAGCAGTACTTC | CASSLDQGTYEQYF
TRBJ2-1 | NA | TRBD2 | TRBV6-4 | TGTGCCAGCAGTGAAGGGACTAGCGTCTACAATGAGCAGTTCTTC | CASSEGTSVYNEQFF
TRBJ2-1 | once | TRBD2 | TRBV5-1 | TGCGCCAGCAGCTCCCTAGGGGCGGGGGGGAACAATGAGCAGTTCTTC | CASSSLGAGGNNEQFF
TRBJ1-4 | NA | NA | TRBV5-1 | TGCGCCAGCAGCTTAACAGGAGGGAATGAAAAACTGTTTTTT | CASSLTGGNEKLFF
TRBJ2-7 | NA | NA | TRBV4-1 | TGCGCCAGCGGAGAGCTAGCCGGCGTTGGGCAGTACTTC | CASGELAGVGQYF
TRBJ2-5 | NA | NA | TRBV7-3 | TGTGCCAGCAGCCCGGGAGGGGGCAGAGAGACCCAGTACTTC | CASSPGGGRETQYF
TRBJ1-3 | NA | TRBD1 | TRBV4-2 | TGTGCCAGCAGCCACACAGGGGCGGGAAACACCATATATTTT | CASSHTGAGNTIYF
TRBJ1-5 | NA | NA | TRBV28 | TGTGCCAGCAGTTATAGACAGTCCCCTCAGCCCCAGCATTTT | CASSYRQSPQPQHF
TRBJ1-3 | NA | TRBD1 | TRBV5-1 | TGCGCCAGCAGCCTGGAAGGAAGACAGGGGGGCGGAAACACCATATATTTT | CASSLEGRQGGGNTIYF
TRBJ2-7 | once | TRBD2 | TRBV9 | TGTGCCAGCAGCCCATCAACCGGGACTACCGCGGACGAGCAGTACTTC | CASSPSTGTTADEQYF
TRBJ1-4 | NA | NA | TRBV27 | TGTGCCAGCAGTTTCCAATACACCACAACTAATGAAAAACTGTTTTTT | CASSFQYTTTNEKLFF
TRBJ1-2 | NA | TRBD1 | TRBV28 | TGTGCCAGCAGTTTCCAGGGGGCGCGAGGCTACACCTTC | CASSFQGARGYTF
TRBJ2-7 | NA | TRBD1 | TRBV15 | TGTGCCACCAGCAGAGGTTCCGGGACAGGGGCCGTCGAGCAGTACTTC | CATSRGSGTGAVEQYF
TRBJ1-5 | NA | TRBD1 | TRBV19 | TGTGCCAGTACCCTGGACAGGGGGGAGCCCCAGCATTTT | CASTLDRGEPQHF
TRBJ2-3 | NA | TRBD2 | TRBV7-2 | TGTGCCAGCAGCTTAGACGGGGGGGCCTTCGATACGCAGTATTTT | CASSLDGGAFDTQYF
TRBJ2-1 | NA | NA | TRBV7-2 | TGTGCCAGCAGCTCGCCCGGACATTACAATGAGCAGTTCTTC | CASSSPGHYNEQFF
TRBJ2-7 | NA | TRBD1 | TRBV5-4 | TGTGCCAGCAGCTCGAAACAGGGGGCGGCCTACGAGCAGTACTTC | CASSSKQGAAYEQYF
TRBJ2-3 | NA | NA | TRBV4-2 | TGTGCCAGCAGCCAAGAGGCTGCGGGTGCAATCACAGATACGCAGTATTTT | CASSQEAAGAITDTQYF
TRBJ2-1 | NA | TRBD2 | TRBV4-1 | TGCGCCAGCAGCCCACGCCCCGGGACTAGCGGGGATGAGCAGTTCTTC | CASSPRPGTSGDEQFF
TRBJ1-1 | NA | NA | TRBV7-8 | TGTGCCAGCAGCTTCCCAACAGGGATGAACACTGAAGCTTTCTTT | CASSFPTGMNTEAFF
TRBJ2-2 | NA | NA | TRBV28 | TGTGCCAGCAGTTTAGGAGGAGAGTCGCTGTTTTTT | CASSLGGESLFF
TRBJ1-4 | NA | NA | TRBV30 | TGTGCCTGGACGCCGGGACAACCTAATGAAAAACTGTTTTTT | CAWTPGQPNEKLFF
TRBJ1-1 | once | NA | TRBV10-3 | TGTGCCATCAGTGGACACATGAACACTGAAGCTTTCTTT | CAISGHMNTEAFF
TRBJ1-2 | NA | NA | TRBV18 | TGTGCCAGCTCACCACTTGTGGGAGGCCTCTATGGCTACACCTTC | CASSPLVGGLYGYTF
TRBJ2-7 | few | NA | TRBV10-3 | TGTGCCATCAGTGAGTCGAGGCAGGGATGGGACGAGCAGTACTTC | CAISESRQGWDEQYF
TRBJ2-7 | NA | NA | TRBV23-1 | TGCGCCAGCAGTCTCAACCTCCCGCCCAGATACGAGCAGTACTTC | CASSLNLPPRYEQYF
TRBJ2-3 | NA | TRBD2 | TRBV14 | TGTGCCAGCAGCCAGGGACTAGCGGGGGTCACAGGGACGCAGTATTTT | CASSQGLAGVTGTQYF
TRBJ1-5 | once | NA | TRBV4-1 | TGCGCCAGCAGCCAGTACGGCGGGTCGGCGAGCAATCAGCCCCAGCATTTT | CASSQYGGSASNQPQHF
TRBJ2-3 | NA | TRBD1 | TRBV5-6 | TGTGCCAGCAGCTTGGGACAGGGGGCTTGGACAGATACGCAGTATTTT | CASSLGQGAWTDTQYF
TRBJ2-3 | NA | TRBD1 | TRBV7-7 | TGTGCCAGCAGCCCGGACAGGGGTACAGATACGCAGTATTTT | CASSPDRGTDTQYF
TRBJ2-5 | NA | TRBD1 | TRBV28 | TGTGCCAGCAGTAAGAACAGGGGTGAGACCCAGTACTTC | CASSKNRGETQYF
TRBJ2-7 | NA | NA | TRBV30 | TGTGCCTGGACAACCAGTGAGGCCCCCTACGAGCAGTACTTC | CAWTTSEAPYEQYF